This entry describes one T cell receptor beta chain. The antigen remains undetermined. This entry is derived from a study of CD8 T cells in ankylosing spondylitis. Notes on the study in general: Clones linked to the disease showed a CD8+ phenotype. They occurred at relatively low frequencies in peripheral blood. Characteristic, it appeared, of ankylosing spondylitis blood was a TCR beta motif of eight highly homologous variants.

There are 15 residues in the CDR3. V lost 4 bases, J lost 3 bases, and 16 bases lay in between. Germline V lookup: CDR1 SGDLS, CDR2 YYNGEE. It was by quantitative 5'-RACE with molecular barcodes that TCR beta libraries were made. TCRdb analysed the 5' RACE reads with MiXCR anew, one entry per CDR3 protein. The data show about 260,000 distinct CDR3 sequences, 20% seen once. Sequencing used blood, either unsorted or a sorted T cell fraction (not recorded which). The receptor was derived from a male donor with ankylosing spondylitis or in good health (not recorded which). The rearrangement joins TRBV9 to TRBJ1-1, with D perhaps matching TRBD1 (5 bases). CDR3 in DNA: TGTGCCAGCAGCCCGCAGACAGAGATTCACACTGAAGCTTTCTTT. This translates into CASSPQTEIHTEAFF.